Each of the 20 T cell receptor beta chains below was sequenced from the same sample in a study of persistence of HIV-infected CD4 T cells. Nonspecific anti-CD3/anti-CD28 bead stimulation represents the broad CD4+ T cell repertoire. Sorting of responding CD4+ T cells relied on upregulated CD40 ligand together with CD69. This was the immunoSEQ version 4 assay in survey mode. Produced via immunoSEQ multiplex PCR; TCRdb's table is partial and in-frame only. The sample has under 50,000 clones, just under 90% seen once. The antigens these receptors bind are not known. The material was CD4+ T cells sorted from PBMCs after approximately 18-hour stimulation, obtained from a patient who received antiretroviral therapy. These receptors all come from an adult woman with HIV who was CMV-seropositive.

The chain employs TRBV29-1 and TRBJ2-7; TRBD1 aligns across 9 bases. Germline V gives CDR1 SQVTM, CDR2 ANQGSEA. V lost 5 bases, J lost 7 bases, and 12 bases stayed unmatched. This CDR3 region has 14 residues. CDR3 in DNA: TGCAGCGTTAGAAAACGGGACAGGGCCGGGGAGCAGTACTTC. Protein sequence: CSVRKRDRAGEQYF.

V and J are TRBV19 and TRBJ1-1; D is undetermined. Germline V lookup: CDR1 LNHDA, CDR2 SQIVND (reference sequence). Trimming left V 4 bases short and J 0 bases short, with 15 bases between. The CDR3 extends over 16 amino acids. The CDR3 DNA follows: TGTGCCAGTAGTACCCCCGCGGGGAAGATGAACACTGAAGCTTTCTTT. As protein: CASSTPAGKMNTEAFF.

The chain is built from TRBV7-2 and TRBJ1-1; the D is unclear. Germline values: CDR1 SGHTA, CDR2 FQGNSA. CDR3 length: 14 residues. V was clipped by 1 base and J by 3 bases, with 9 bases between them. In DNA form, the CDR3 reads TGTGCCAGCAGCTTAGACCCGGGTCACACTGAAGCTTTCTTT. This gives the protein CASSLDPGHTEAFF.

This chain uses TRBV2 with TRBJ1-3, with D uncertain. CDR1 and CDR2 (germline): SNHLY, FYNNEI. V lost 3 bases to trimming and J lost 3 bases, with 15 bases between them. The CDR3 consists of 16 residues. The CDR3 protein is CASSDRARSDGNTIYF. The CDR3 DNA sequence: TGTGCCAGCAGTGATCGGGCCAGGTCGGATGGAAACACCATATATTTT.

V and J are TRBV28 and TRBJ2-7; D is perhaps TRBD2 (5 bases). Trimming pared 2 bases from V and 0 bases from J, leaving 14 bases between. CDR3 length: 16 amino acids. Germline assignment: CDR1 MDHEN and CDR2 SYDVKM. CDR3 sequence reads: CASSLIAGTLSYEQYF. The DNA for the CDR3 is TGTGCCAGCAGTTTAATCGCGGGTACGCTCTCCTACGAGCAGTACTTC.

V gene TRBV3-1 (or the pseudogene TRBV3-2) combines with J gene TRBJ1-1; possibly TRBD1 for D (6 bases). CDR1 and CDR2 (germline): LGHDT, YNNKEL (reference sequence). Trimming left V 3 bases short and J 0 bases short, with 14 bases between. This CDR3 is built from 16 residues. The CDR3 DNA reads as TGTGCCAGCAGCCAGCCGACAGGCCCCTTGAACACTGAAGCTTTCTTT. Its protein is CASSQPTGPLNTEAFF.

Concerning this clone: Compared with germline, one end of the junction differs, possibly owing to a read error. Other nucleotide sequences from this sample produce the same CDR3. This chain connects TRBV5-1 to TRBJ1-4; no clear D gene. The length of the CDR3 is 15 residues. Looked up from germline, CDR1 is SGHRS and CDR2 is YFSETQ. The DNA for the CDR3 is TGCGCCAGCAAAAGTACAGTTACAACTAATGAAAAATTGTTTTTT. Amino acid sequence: CASKSTVTTNEKLFF.

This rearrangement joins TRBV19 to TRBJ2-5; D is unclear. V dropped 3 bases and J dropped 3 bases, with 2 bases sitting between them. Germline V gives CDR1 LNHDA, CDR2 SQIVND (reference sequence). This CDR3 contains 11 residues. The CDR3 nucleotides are TGTGCCAGTAGTATTGAAGAGACCCAGTACTTC. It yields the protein CASSIEETQYF.

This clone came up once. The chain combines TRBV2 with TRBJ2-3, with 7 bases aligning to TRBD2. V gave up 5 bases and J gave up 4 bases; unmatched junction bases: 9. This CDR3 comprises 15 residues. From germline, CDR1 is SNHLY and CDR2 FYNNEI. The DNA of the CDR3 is TGTGCCAGCAGTCGACTAGCATCTCAGTCAGATACGCAGTATTTT. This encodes CASSRLASQSDTQYF.

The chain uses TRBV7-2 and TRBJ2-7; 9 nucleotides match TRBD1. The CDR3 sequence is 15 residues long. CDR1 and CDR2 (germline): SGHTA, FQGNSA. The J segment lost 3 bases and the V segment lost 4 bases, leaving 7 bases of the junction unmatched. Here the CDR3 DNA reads TGTGCCAGCAGCTCCGGGACAGGGTTTAACTACGAGCAGTACTTC. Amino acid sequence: CASSSGTGFNYEQYF.

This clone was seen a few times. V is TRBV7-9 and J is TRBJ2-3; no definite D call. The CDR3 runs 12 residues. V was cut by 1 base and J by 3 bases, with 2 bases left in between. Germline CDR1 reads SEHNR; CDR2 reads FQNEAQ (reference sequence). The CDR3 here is CASSLDTDTQYF. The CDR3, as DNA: TGTGCCAGCAGCTTAGATACAGATACGCAGTATTTT.

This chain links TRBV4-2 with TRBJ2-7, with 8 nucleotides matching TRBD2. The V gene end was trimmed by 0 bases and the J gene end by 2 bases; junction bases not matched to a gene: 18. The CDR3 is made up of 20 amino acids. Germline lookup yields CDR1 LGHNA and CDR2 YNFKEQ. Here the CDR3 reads CASSQDGDRTSLEVAYEQYF. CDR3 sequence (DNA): TGTGCCAGCAGCCAAGATGGAGATAGGACTAGCCTAGAGGTAGCCTACGAGCAGTACTTC.

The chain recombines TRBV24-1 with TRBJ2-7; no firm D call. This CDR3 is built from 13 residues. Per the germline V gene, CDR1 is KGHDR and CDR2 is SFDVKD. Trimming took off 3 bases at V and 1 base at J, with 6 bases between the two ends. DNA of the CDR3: TGTGCCACCAGTGATACTCTATCCTACGAGCAGTACTTC. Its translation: CATSDTLSYEQYF.

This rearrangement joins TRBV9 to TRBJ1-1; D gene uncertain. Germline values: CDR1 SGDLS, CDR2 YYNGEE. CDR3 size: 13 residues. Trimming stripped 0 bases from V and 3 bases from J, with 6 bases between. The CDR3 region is CASSVGRDTEAFF. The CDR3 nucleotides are TGTGCCAGCAGCGTAGGGAGGGACACTGAAGCTTTCTTT.

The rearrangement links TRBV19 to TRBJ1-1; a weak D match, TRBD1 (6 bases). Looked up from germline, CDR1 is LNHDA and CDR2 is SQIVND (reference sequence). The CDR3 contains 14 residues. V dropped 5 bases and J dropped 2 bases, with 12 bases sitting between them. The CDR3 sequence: CASSLGRGNTEAFF. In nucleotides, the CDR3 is TGTGCCAGTAGTCTGGGCAGGGGTAACACTGAAGCTTTCTTT.

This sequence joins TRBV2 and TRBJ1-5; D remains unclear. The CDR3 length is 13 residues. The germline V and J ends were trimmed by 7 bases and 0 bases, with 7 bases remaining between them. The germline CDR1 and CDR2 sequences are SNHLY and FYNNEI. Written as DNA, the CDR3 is TGTGCCAGCAAACAGAGTAGCAATCAGCCCCAGCATTTT. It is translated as CASKQSSNQPQHF.

The CDR3 loop is CASSGDSDIQYF. The CDR3 coding sequence is TGTGCCAGCAGTGGAGACAGCGACATTCAGTACTTC. This rearrangement joins TRBV12-3 or TRBV12-4 to TRBJ2-4, with D possibly TRBD1 on 5 matching bases. V gave up 5 bases and J gave up 8 bases, with 10 bases separating them. CDR3 length: 12 amino acids.

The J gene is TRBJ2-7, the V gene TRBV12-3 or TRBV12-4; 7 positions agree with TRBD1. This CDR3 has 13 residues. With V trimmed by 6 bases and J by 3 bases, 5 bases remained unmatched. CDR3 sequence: CASSDGTVYEQYF. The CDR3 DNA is TGTGCCAGCAGCGACGGGACAGTCTACGAGCAGTACTTC.

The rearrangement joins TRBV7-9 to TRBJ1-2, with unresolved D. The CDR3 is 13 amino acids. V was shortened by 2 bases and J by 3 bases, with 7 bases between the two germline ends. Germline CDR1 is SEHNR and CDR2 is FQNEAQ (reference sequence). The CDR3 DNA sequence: TGTGCCAGCAGCTTAACACCCCACTATGGCTACACCTTC. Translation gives CASSLTPHYGYTF.

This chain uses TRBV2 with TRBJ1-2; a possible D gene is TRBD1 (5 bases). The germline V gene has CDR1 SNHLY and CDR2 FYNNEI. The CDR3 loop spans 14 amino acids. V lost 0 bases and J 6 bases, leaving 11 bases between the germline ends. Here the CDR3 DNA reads TGTGCCAGCAGTGAAGCGCTTCAGGGACATGGCTACACCTTC. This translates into CASSEALQGHGYTF.